Listed below are T cell receptor beta chains from one sample, sequenced in a study of cytomegalovirus exposure and HLA in healthy donors. Assay: immunoSEQ multiplex PCR; the TCRdb copy retains only in-frame clones and omits some. Counted here are some 77,000 clones, roughly three quarters occurring once; the ten biggest clones make up around a quarter. The sequencing input was PBMCs. The receptors were gathered from a woman aged 45-65 years in good health and CMV-seropositive. The CDR3 runs from the conserved cysteine through the conserved F or W. A D gene is named only where the DNA matches it firmly. Rows may omit the clone size; those that give it use once, few, many or a size class.

D gene,J gene,clone size,V gene,CDR3 DNA,CDR3 protein
TRBD1,TRBJ1-2,-,TRBV11-2,TGTGCCAGCAGCGAAAGGGCAGGGGGCGGTTGGGGCTATGGCCACACCTTC,CASSERAGGGWGYGHTF
-,TRBJ2-5,-,TRBV5-6,TGTGCCAGCAGCTCGCTAGTACCCTGGGGGCCCCAAGAGACCCAGTACTTC,CASSSLVPWGPQETQYF
TRBD1,TRBJ1-5,-,TRBV6-5,TGTGCCAGCAGTCCGGACAGGAATCAGCCCCAGCATTTT,CASSPDRNQPQHF
-,TRBJ1-5,-,TRBV7-6,TGTGCCAGCAGCTTAGAATCCGGTCAGCCCCAGCATTTT,CASSLESGQPQHF
-,TRBJ2-3,few,TRBV11-2,TGTGCCAGCAGCTTAGACCTCACAGATACGCAGTATTTT,CASSLDLTDTQYF
-,TRBJ2-7,once,TRBV7-6,TGTGCCAGCAGCTTCACGATCACAGGGTTGGGCGAGCAGTACTTC,CASSFTITGLGEQYF
TRBD1,TRBJ1-2,-,TRBV18,TGTGCCAGCTCAGAAAGGCAAACAGGGGGACGCCCTGGCTACACCTTC,CASSERQTGGRPGYTF
TRBD1,TRBJ2-2,-,TRBV30,TGTGCCTGGAGTTTCCGGGACAGAGACACCGGGGAGCTGTTTTTT,CAWSFRDRDTGELFF
TRBD1,TRBJ1-2,-,TRBV19,TGTGCCAGTAGTTACAGGGGGCTTGGCTACACCTTC,CASSYRGLGYTF
-,TRBJ2-7,-,TRBV10-1,TGCGCCAGCAGCCTTACAGGGATCGAGCAGTACTTC,CASSLTGIEQYF
-,TRBJ1-2,-,TRBV4-1,TGCGCCAGCAGCCAAGTTCGGAGCTATGGCTACACCTTC,CASSQVRSYGYTF
TRBD2,TRBJ2-1,-,TRBV5-4,TGTGCCAGCACCCCCAGTCGGGGAGGCCGCGGGAGTGAGCAGTTCTTC,CASTPSRGGRGSEQFF
-,TRBJ1-5,-,TRBV30,TGTGCCTGGGAGGGGGGGCAGAGCAATCAGCCCCAGCATTTT,CAWEGGQSNQPQHF
-,TRBJ2-5,-,TRBV5-1,TGCGCCAGCAGCTACCGGACAACCCCAGAGACCCAGTACTTC,CASSYRTTPETQYF